This T cell receptor beta chain was captured in a study of control samples from healthy donors and cancer patients. The data were produced by immunoSEQ multiplex PCR, yet TCRdb's version contains in-frame clones alone and is incomplete. The sample carries about 170,000 clones, roughly 92% recorded once. V dropped 5 bases and J dropped 3 bases, with 22 bases sitting between them. From germline, CDR1 is MNHEY and CDR2 SVGEGT. This CDR3 region has 17 residues. The receptor's source is a woman younger than 30 in good health. The chain joins TRBV6-2 or TRBV6-3 to TRBJ1-2; D is perhaps TRBD1 (5 bases). Sequencing input: blood. This CDR3 is CASSPSPGGRRDYGYTF. For the CDR3, the DNA is TGTGCCAGCAGTCCCTCCCCCGGGGGGAGAAGAGACTATGGCTACACCTTC.